This TCR beta chain was captured by sequencing in a study of T-cell reconstitution after alpha-beta-depleted transplantation in children. TCRbeta library preparation incorporated unique molecular identifiers. TCRdb ran MiXCR on the PCR reads and lists one entry per CDR3 protein. The sample consists of 200,000 to 250,000 distinct CDR3 sequences, around 10% of them appearing once. The CDR3 loop spans 15 amino acids. Germline CDR1 is SGHRS and CDR2 is YFSETQ. Trimming took 5 bases from V and 10 from J; bases not matched to a gene: 9. This clonotype was seen only a few times. The rearrangement joins TRBV5-1 to TRBJ2-1; 13 positions match TRBD2. The TCR was taken from a human donor who donated a stem cell graft to a child with acute lymphoblastic leukemia. The specimen was PBMCs from the stem cell graft donor, collected from the stem cell graft. The chain's CDR3 is CASSPRLAGGNEQFF. CDR3 DNA: TGCGCCAGCAGTCCTAGACTAGCGGGGGGTAACGAGCAGTTCTTC.